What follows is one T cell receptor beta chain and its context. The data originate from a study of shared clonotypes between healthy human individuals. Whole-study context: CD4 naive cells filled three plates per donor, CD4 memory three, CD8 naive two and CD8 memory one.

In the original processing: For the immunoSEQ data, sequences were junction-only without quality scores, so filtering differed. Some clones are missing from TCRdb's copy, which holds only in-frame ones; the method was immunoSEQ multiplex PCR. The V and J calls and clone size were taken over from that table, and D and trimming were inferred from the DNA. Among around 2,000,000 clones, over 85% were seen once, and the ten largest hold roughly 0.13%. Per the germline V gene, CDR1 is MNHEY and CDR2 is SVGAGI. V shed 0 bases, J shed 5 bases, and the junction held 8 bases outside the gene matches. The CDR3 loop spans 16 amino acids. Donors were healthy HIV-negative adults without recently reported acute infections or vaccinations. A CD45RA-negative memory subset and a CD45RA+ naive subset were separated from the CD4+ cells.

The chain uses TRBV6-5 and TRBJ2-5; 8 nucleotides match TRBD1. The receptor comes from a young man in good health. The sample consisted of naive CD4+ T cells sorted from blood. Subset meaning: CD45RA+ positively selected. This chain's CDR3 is CASSYSTQGGSETQYF. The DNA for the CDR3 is TGTGCCAGCAGTTACTCGACACAGGGGGGATCGGAGACCCAGTACTTC.